The 18 T cell receptor beta chains listed next were all sequenced from one sample in a study of blood T cells in healthy people across ages. Alongside a J-beta primer mix, a sample-barcoded 5' primer served in a second PCR lasting roughly 6 to 12 cycles. TCRdb passed the 5' RACE reads through MiXCR, listing each CDR3 protein once. This sample carries 800,000 to 950,000 distinct CDR3 sequences, 48% of them seen once, and the ten largest clones take over 10%. Sequencing was performed on blood. Receptors originate from a man between 25 and 39 years old in good health.

This clonotype showed up just a few times. The chain recombines TRBV13 with TRBJ2-5, with 8 bases aligning to TRBD1. Germline loops: CDR1 PRHDT, CDR2 FYEKMQ (reference sequence). The CDR3 has 15 amino acids. J lost 11 bases, V lost 0 bases, and 11 bases had no gene match. As DNA, the CDR3 is TGTGCCAGCAGCTTAGGGGGGGTCAGGGGGCTTGAGCAGTACTTC. This gives the protein CASSLGGVRGLEQYF.

The count of this clonotype is one. The chain carries TRBV20-1 and TRBJ2-5; D is ambiguous. The CDR3 is made up of 14 amino acids. Trimming removed 3 bases at V and 3 bases at J, with 14 bases between. Looked up from germline, CDR1 is DFQATT and CDR2 is SNEGSKA (reference sequence). CDR3 amino acids: CSASFESAEETQYF. The DNA of the CDR3 is TGCAGTGCTAGTTTCGAAAGTGCGGAAGAGACCCAGTACTTC.

In this sample, this clonotype turned up a few times. The chain couples TRBV20-1 to TRBJ1-1; D remains unclear. The CDR3 is 10 amino acids. Trimming stripped 3 bases from V and 10 bases from J, with 9 bases between. CDR1 DFQATT and CDR2 SNEGSKA come from the germline V gene (reference sequence). CDR3 nucleotides: TGCAGTGCTAGGGATTTAGCAGCTTTCTTT. This sequence encodes CSARDLAAFF.

The genes are TRBV27 and TRBJ2-2; D possibly matches TRBD1 or TRBD2 (5 bases each). The CDR3 contains 16 residues. Trimming pared 3 bases from V and 1 base from J, leaving 12 bases between. CDR1 MNHEY and CDR2 SMNVEV come from the germline V gene (reference sequence). CDR3 in amino acids: CASSFRGTRNTGELFF. CDR3 DNA sequence: TGTGCCAGCAGTTTTCGAGGGACCAGGAACACCGGGGAGCTGTTTTTT.

This clonotype appeared many times. The chain couples TRBV20-1 to TRBJ1-5; D remains unclear. V was pared by 6 bases and J by 0 bases, with 9 bases between. The V gene's germline CDR1 is DFQATT and CDR2 SNEGSKA (reference sequence). There are 13 residues in the CDR3. CDR3 in DNA: TGCAGTGCCCTCCCCGGTAGCAATCAGCCCCAGCATTTT. It codes for CSALPGSNQPQHF.

This rearrangement joins TRBV6-5 to TRBJ2-3; D call uncertain. CDR1 is MNHEY and CDR2 is SVGAGI in the germline V gene. The length of the CDR3 is 13 residues. V was cut by 1 base and J by 4 bases, with 6 bases left in between. CDR3 loop: CASSYFEADTQYF. CDR3 in DNA: TGTGCCAGCAGTTACTTTGAGGCAGATACGCAGTATTTT.

The chain is built from TRBV9 and TRBJ2-2, with 8 bases that match TRBD2. Germline assignment: CDR1 SGDLS and CDR2 YYNGEE. V shed 0 bases, J shed 5 bases, and the junction held 6 bases outside the gene matches. The CDR3 is 16 residues long. CDR3 residues: CASSVGPAGVTGELFF. The CDR3 nucleotides read TGTGCCAGCAGCGTAGGTCCAGCGGGGGTGACCGGGGAGCTGTTTTTT.

This clonotype was seen at least ten times. The germline gene is not matched at one end of the junction; a read error may be the cause. This chain connects TRBV7-3 to TRBJ2-1; 11 bases align to TRBD2. The CDR3 is 16 amino acids. Germline CDR1 SGHTA, CDR2 FQGTGA. DNA for the CDR3: TGCGCCAGCAGCTCTCGTACTAGCGGGGGTTTTAATGAGCAGTTCTTC. As protein: CASSSRTSGGFNEQFF.

This chain links TRBV19 with TRBJ2-5, with 9 positions matching TRBD1. Per germline, CDR1 LNHDA and CDR2 SQIVND (reference sequence). Trimming removed 1 base from V and 3 bases from J; junction bases left unmatched: 6. The length of the CDR3 is 16 residues. Here the CDR3 reads CASSIVTGGAEETQYF. The CDR3 nucleotides read TGTGCCAGTAGTATAGTAACAGGGGGCGCAGAAGAGACCCAGTACTTC.

This clonotype has a count of ten or more. The chain carries TRBV4-1 and TRBJ2-7; tentatively, D is TRBD1 (6 bases). V was pared by 1 base and J by 4 bases, with 8 bases between. This CDR3 is built from 13 residues. Germline V lookup: CDR1 MGHRA, CDR2 YSYEKL. The CDR3 sequence is CASSQVDRYEQYF. CDR3 DNA sequence: TGCGCCAGCAGCCAAGTCGACAGGTACGAGCAGTACTTC.

This clonotype was counted between two and nine times. V gene TRBV6-1 combines with J gene TRBJ1-1, with D possibly matching TRBD1 (5 bases). This CDR3 has 17 amino acids. V gave up 6 bases and J gave up 6 bases, with 26 bases separating them. Per the germline V gene, CDR1 is MNHNS and CDR2 is SASEGT. CDR3 nucleotides: TGTGCCAGCAGCCCTTCGGGACTTGCTCTCGTGTTAGCTGAAGCTTTCTTT. Its translation: CASSPSGLALVLAEAFF.

This clonotype appeared once. This chain connects TRBV18 to TRBJ1-2; 9 bases map to TRBD1. V shed 3 bases and J 6 bases; nucleotides not matched to a gene: 14. CDR1 is KGHSH, CDR2 LQKENI, per germline. The CDR3 loop spans 17 amino acids. The CDR3 region is CASSPIQTQGAAHGYTF. CDR3 coding DNA: TGTGCCAGCTCACCCATCCAAACACAGGGGGCGGCTCATGGCTACACCTTC.

The chain combines TRBV24-1 with TRBJ1-4; D remains unclear. The CDR3 spans 13 residues. V was cut by 5 bases and J by 8 bases, with 11 bases left in between. From germline, CDR1 is KGHDR and CDR2 SFDVKD. This chain's CDR3 is CATSVAGTEKLFF. CDR3 coding DNA: TGTGCCACCAGTGTTGCAGGAACGGAAAAACTGTTTTTT.

The V and J genes are TRBV7-2 and TRBJ2-5; 11 bases fit TRBD2. The tail of the sequence fits TRBJ2-7 better, so the J call may be wrong. This CDR3 comprises 16 residues. Germline CDR1 is SGHTA and CDR2 is FQGNSA. This CDR3 reads CASSLSKGLAEYEQYF. Written as DNA, the CDR3 is TGTGCCAGCAGCTTATCAAAGGGACTAGCGGAATACGAGCAGTACTTC.

This clonotype was seen a handful of times. The rearrangement uses TRBV20-1 and TRBJ1-2; TRBD1 agrees at 7 bases. Germline CDR1 is DFQATT and CDR2 is SNEGSKA (reference sequence). The CDR3 contains 13 residues. Here the CDR3 DNA reads TGCAGCGACGGAGATAGGGGGCCCTATGGCTACACCTTC. It is translated as CSDGDRGPYGYTF.

The genes are TRBV27 and TRBJ2-1, with D perhaps TRBD1 (5 bases). Trimming stripped 3 bases from V and 1 base from J, with 13 bases between. The CDR3 is made up of 16 amino acids. Germline CDR1 MNHEY, CDR2 SMNVEV (reference sequence). The CDR3 sequence is CASSFRAVRSYNEQFF. CDR3 coding DNA: TGTGCCAGCAGTTTCAGGGCAGTTCGTTCCTACAATGAGCAGTTCTTC.

The gene calls are TRBV12-3 or TRBV12-4 and TRBJ2-1, with no clear D. Trimming shortened V by 6 bases and J by 2 bases, and 14 bases separated the two germline ends. The length of the CDR3 is 15 residues. The CDR3 bases are TGTGCCAGCAGCTTAATAGGATCCCCCTACAATGAGCAGTTCTTC. Amino acids: CASSLIGSPYNEQFF.

This chain uses TRBV24-1 with TRBJ2-3; no firm D call. The CDR3 has 14 residues. Trimming shortened V by 5 bases and J by 0 bases, and 8 bases separated the two germline ends. Germline lookup yields CDR1 KGHDR and CDR2 SFDVKD. In nucleotides, the CDR3 is TGTGCCACCAGTGGGGCAGCAAGCACAGATACGCAGTATTTT. Its translation: CATSGAASTDTQYF.